This T cell receptor beta chain is drawn from a study of regulatory T cells in long-lasting Graves disease (dated by TCRdb to 2020 to 2022). Notes on the research overall: Persistent Graves' disease meant more than 5 years of antithyroid drug treatment with TSH receptor autoantibodies that stayed positive. Persistent Graves' disease patients were compared with newly diagnosed Graves' disease patients by peripheral blood TCR sequencing and RNA sequencing. The study was conducted in China and was registered as a clinical trial. A total of around 35 samples underwent TCR sequencing, from roughly 13 patients with persistent Graves' disease and some 20 patients with newly diagnosed Graves' disease. In the clinical cohort, patients with persistent Graves' disease had used antithyroid drugs for an average of roughly 10 years.

Points on this clonotype: Which antigen it targets is not known. Base qualities are not at hand, and no much larger clone is one base apart.

The CDR3 holds 15 amino acids from the cysteine to the phenylalanine. Of the read, only the CDR3 DNA is kept; its 45 bases are in frame from base 1. From the germline V gene, CDR1 is MNHEY and CDR2 is SVGAGI. V trim: 0 bases; J trim: 4 bases; unmatched bases: 4. The sample's time point label is to be understood as: persistent/refractory GD, antithyroid drugs over 5 years with positive TRAb. For both TCR sequencing and RNA sequencing, RNA was extracted from PBMCs using TRIzol. Graves' disease was diagnosed according to American Thyroid Association guidelines. Recruitment of patients was carried out at an endocrinology department in Xi'an, China. Each patient gave around 9 milliliters of peripheral blood, collected in an EDTA anticoagulant tube. Ficoll Paque Plus density gradient separation was used to isolate PBMCs, and no further T cell sorting was done. RNA quality was checked with an Agilent 2100 Bioanalyzer and agarose gel, and concentration with a NanoDrop 2000.

Libraries were prepared through multiplex PCR. Sequenced on an Illumina HiSeq 4000. To build TCR beta libraries, CDR3 regions were amplified by Arm-PCR using iRepertoire HTBI primers. Before sequencing, the PCR products underwent gel purification. The original methods were these. A total of fewer than 70 TRBV and some 15 TRBJ segments were identified across samples and were used for gene usage analysis of CDR3 amino acid clonotypes. Filtered high-quality paired reads were merged into contigs using COPE and FqMerger. Contigs were aligned with BLAST to IMGT TRBV, TRBD and TRBJ reference genes, and CDR3 was defined per IMGT. Any clonotype with a frequency above 0.1% was counted as a highly expanded clone. Shannon entropy was used to measure repertoire diversity, and the Gini coefficient was used to measure V-J evenness. Public clonotypes were defined as clonotypes shared by more than one individual. The public reads were reanalyzed by TCRdb: fastp trimming at Q25, MiXCR alignment, in-frame beta chains only. Each CDR3 protein appears once, grouped with its most common genes and DNA. V and J calls and clone size were set by TCRdb, not the authors. In all, the sample holds about 460,000 distinct CDR3 sequences, and about 20% of those were seen once. The ten largest make up roughly 14% of the sample.

The paper's findings and limits, for the study overall: As a limitation, the authors acknowledged that the small sample size may reduce accuracy. Compared with newly diagnosed patients, persistent Graves' disease patients had lower TCR Shannon entropy and fewer highly expanded clones, which suggests clonal expansion. Only the TCR beta chain was sequenced and analyzed. A larger number of public clonotypes was shared among persistent patients (under 3,000) than among newly diagnosed patients (about 990). Preferential use of TRBV28, TRBJ1-2 and TRBJ2-5 was observed in persistent disease, whereas TRBV20-1 and TRBJ2-1 were favored in newly diagnosed disease. Only peripheral blood was studied, because thyroid tissue, the primary lesion, was inaccessible.

The V gene is TRBV6-5 and the J gene is TRBJ2-7; TRBD2 fits 9 bases in the junction. The TCR originated in a female donor with Graves disease. Sequenced material: peripheral blood mononuclear cells (PBMCs), taken when the disease was refractory, from a patient treated with antithyroid drugs. For the CDR3, the sequence is CASSYSGSGRYEQYF. In nucleotide form, the sequence is TGTGCCAGCAGTTACTCGGGTAGCGGGAGATACGAGCAGTACTTC.